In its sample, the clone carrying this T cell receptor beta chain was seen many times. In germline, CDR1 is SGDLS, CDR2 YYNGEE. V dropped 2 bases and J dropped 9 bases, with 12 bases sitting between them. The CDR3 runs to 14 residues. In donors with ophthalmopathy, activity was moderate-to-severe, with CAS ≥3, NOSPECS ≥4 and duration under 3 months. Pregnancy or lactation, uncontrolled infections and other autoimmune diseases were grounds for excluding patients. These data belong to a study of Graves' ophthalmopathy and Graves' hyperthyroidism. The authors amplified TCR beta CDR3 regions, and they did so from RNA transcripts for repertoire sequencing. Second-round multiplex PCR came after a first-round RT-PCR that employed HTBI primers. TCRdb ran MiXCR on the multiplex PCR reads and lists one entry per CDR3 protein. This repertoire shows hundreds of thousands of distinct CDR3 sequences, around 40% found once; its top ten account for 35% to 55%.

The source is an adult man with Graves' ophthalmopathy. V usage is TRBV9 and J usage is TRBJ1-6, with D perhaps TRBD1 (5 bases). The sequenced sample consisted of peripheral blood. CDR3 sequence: CASSVRDRGSPLHF. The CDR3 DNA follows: TGTGCCAGCAGCGTGCGGGACCGCGGTTCACCCCTCCACTTT.